A selection of T cell receptor beta chains follows, all from one sample in a study of identical twins. TCRdb re-derived calls from the 5' RACE reads in MiXCR, one entry per CDR3 protein. The sample gives around 290,000 distinct CDR3 sequences, more than 8% of which show up once; roughly 6.4% is in the top ten. These records were also assigned to another study, of yellow fever vaccine responses in identical twins.

The specimen was CD8+ T cells sorted from blood. These receptors all stem from a woman aged 18-30 years in good health. Each CDR3 is given with its conserved first and last residue. The order of the fields is J gene, D gene, V gene, clone size, CDR3 protein, CDR3 DNA. A D gene is named only where the DNA matches it firmly. Not all rows give a size; the values are once, few, many and, for expanded clones, a class.

TRBJ2-1,TRBD2,TRBV2,NA,CASSEAPSGTGEQFF,TGTGCCAGCAGTGAAGCCCCTAGCGGGACCGGTGAGCAGTTCTTC
TRBJ2-3,NA,TRBV7-6,many,CASSLLGLPKADTQYF,TGTGCCAGCAGCTTATTGGGCCTTCCTAAAGCAGATACGCAGTATTTT
TRBJ2-1,TRBD2,TRBV15,few,CATSRETGGWEIDEQFF,TGTGCCACCAGCAGAGAAACGGGAGGTTGGGAGATCGATGAGCAGTTCTTC
TRBJ1-5,TRBD1,TRBV20-1,NA,CSASPGTGNLLSNQPQHF,TGCAGTGCTAGTCCCGGGACAGGCAACCTTTTAAGCAATCAGCCCCAGCATTTT
TRBJ2-3,TRBD2,TRBV20-1,many,CSARDLRAGESTDTQYF,TGCAGTGCTAGAGATCTCAGAGCGGGAGAAAGTACAGATACGCAGTATTTT
TRBJ2-3,TRBD1,TRBV2,NA,CASSEMDRSSTDTQYF,TGTGCCAGCAGTGAAATGGACAGGTCGAGCACAGATACGCAGTATTTT
TRBJ2-7,TRBD1,TRBV7-8,NA,CASSLAVRWQGELKYEQYF,TGTGCCAGCAGCTTAGCGGTCAGGTGGCAGGGGGAGCTCAAGTACGAGCAGTACTTC
TRBJ2-1,NA,TRBV27,few,CASSLPGGTTSEQFF,TGTGCCAGCAGTTTACCTGGGGGGACGACTAGTGAGCAGTTCTTC
TRBJ2-5,NA,TRBV2,NA,CASSDPVKETQYF,TGTGCCAGCAGTGACCCAGTCAAAGAGACCCAGTACTTC
TRBJ2-1,TRBD2,TRBV29-1,many,CSVEPAGGKNEQFF,TGCAGCGTTGAACCAGCGGGGGGGAAGAATGAGCAGTTCTTC
TRBJ1-2,NA,TRBV20-1,few,CSARDATAFNYGYTF,TGCAGTGCTAGAGATGCAACAGCGTTTAACTATGGCTACACCTTC
TRBJ1-1,NA,TRBV12-3/TRBV12-4,NA,CASRRVLDTEAFF,TGTGCCAGCAGGCGGGTTTTGGACACTGAAGCTTTCTTT
TRBJ1-2,NA,TRBV19,NA,CASSITQAGSIYGYTF,TGTGCCAGTAGTATCACCCAAGCAGGGAGTATCTATGGCTACACCTTC
TRBJ2-7,TRBD1,TRBV27,few,CASRGTGGSYEQYF,TGTGCCAGCAGAGGAACAGGGGGCTCCTACGAGCAGTACTTC
TRBJ2-5,NA,TRBV5-1,many,CASSLAVGGNQETQYF,TGCGCCAGCAGCTTGGCCGTGGGGGGAAACCAAGAGACCCAGTACTTC
TRBJ2-1,TRBD2,TRBV5-1,few,CASSFLAGGRTNPTGGYEQFF,TGCGCCAGCAGCTTCTTAGCGGGCGGCAGGACAAACCCTACGGGTGGCTATGAGCAGTTCTTC
TRBJ1-2,NA,TRBV6-1,many,CASGVSIVYGYTF,TGTGCCAGCGGGGTCAGCATAGTCTATGGCTACACCTTC
TRBJ2-7,TRBD1,TRBV9,many,CASSSSQGARQYF,TGTGCCAGCTCCTCCTCCCAGGGGGCTAGGCAGTACTTC
TRBJ2-7,NA,TRBV29-1,many,CSVVGSGSYEQYF,TGCAGCGTTGTGGGTAGCGGCTCCTACGAGCAGTACTTC
TRBJ2-1,TRBD2,TRBV5-1,NA,CASSLVGGVDEQFF,TGCGCCAGCAGCTTGGTCGGGGGGGTAGATGAGCAGTTCTTC
TRBJ2-3,TRBD2,TRBV2,many,CASRALGGTVDTQYF,TGTGCCAGCAGAGCCCTCGGGGGGACCGTAGATACGCAGTATTTT
TRBJ1-2,NA,TRBV10-3,few,CAITGGAHYGYTF,TGTGCCATAACGGGAGGCGCGCACTATGGCTACACCTTC
TRBJ2-5,TRBD2,TRBV12-3/TRBV12-4,many,CASSFGGSQETQYF,TGTGCCAGCAGTTTTGGCGGGAGCCAAGAGACCCAGTACTTC
TRBJ2-3,TRBD2,TRBV20-1,NA,CSARAYRTSGHTDTQYF,TGCAGTGCTAGAGCTTATCGGACTAGCGGCCACACAGATACGCAGTATTTT
TRBJ1-1,NA,TRBV6-1,few,CASSPWDTNTEAFF,TGTGCCAGCAGTCCCTGGGACACCAACACTGAAGCTTTCTTT
TRBJ1-1,NA,TRBV7-9,NA,CASSTAIGEAFF,TGTGCCAGCAGCACGGCAATAGGGGAAGCTTTCTTT
TRBJ2-1,NA,TRBV6-2/TRBV6-3,many,CASSYPGNEQFF,TGTGCCAGCAGTTACCCCGGCAATGAGCAGTTCTTC
TRBJ2-7,TRBD1,TRBV29-1,NA,CSVRTGVNSYEQYF,TGCAGCGTTCGGACAGGGGTAAACTCCTACGAGCAGTACTTC
TRBJ1-2,TRBD1,TRBV12-3/TRBV12-4,many,CASSLITGDGYTF,TGTGCCAGCAGTTTAATTACAGGGGATGGCTACACCTTC
TRBJ2-7,TRBD1,TRBV6-5,many,CASSYYGTGAYEQYF,TGTGCCAGCAGTTATTACGGGACAGGGGCCTACGAGCAGTACTTC
TRBJ2-6,NA,TRBV29-1,many,CSVVDGHSGANVLTF,TGCAGCGTCGTCGACGGCCACTCTGGGGCCAACGTCCTGACTTTC
TRBJ2-7,NA,TRBV27,many,CASSYGDSYEQYF,TGTGCCAGCAGTTACGGGGACTCCTACGAGCAGTACTTC
TRBJ1-2,NA,TRBV29-1,many,CSVEGPGVGYGYTF,TGCAGCGTTGAAGGCCCAGGGGTAGGATATGGCTACACCTTC
TRBJ2-7,NA,TRBV4-1,many,CASSQGGTFEQYF,TGCGCCAGCAGCCAAGGGGGCACATTCGAGCAGTACTTC
TRBJ2-7,TRBD2,TRBV27,NA,CASSVAPGGEQYF,TGTGCCAGCAGTGTCGCCCCGGGGGGCGAGCAGTACTTC
TRBJ2-2,TRBD2,TRBV7-9,few,CASRLMLAGRNTGELFF,TGTGCCAGCAGACTGATGCTAGCGGGAAGGAACACCGGGGAGCTGTTTTTT
TRBJ2-7,NA,TRBV29-1,many,CSVATSVSYEQYF,TGCAGCGTTGCCACTAGTGTTTCCTACGAGCAGTACTTC
TRBJ1-4,TRBD1,TRBV4-1,many,CASSLDRGFEKLFF,TGCGCCAGCAGCCTTGACAGGGGGTTTGAAAAACTGTTTTTT
TRBJ1-4,NA,TRBV7-9,NA,CASSQTTGYEKLFF,TGTGCCAGCAGCCAGACGACAGGTTACGAAAAACTGTTTTTT
TRBJ2-3,TRBD2,TRBV11-2,NA,CASSSPVGGLSFEFSTDTQYF,TGTGCCAGCAGCTCCCCCGTGGGAGGGCTCTCCTTCGAGTTTAGCACAGATACGCAGTATTTT
TRBJ1-5,NA,TRBV12-3/TRBV12-4,NA,CASSPRLGYQPQHF,TGTGCCAGCAGTCCCCGTTTGGGTTATCAGCCCCAGCATTTT
TRBJ2-1,TRBD2,TRBV3-1,many,CASSQGLAGGRGGEQFF,TGTGCCAGCAGCCAAGGTCTAGCGGGGGGACGTGGTGGTGAGCAGTTCTTC
TRBJ2-1,TRBD1,TRBV30,NA,CAWSSGTGVNEQFF,TGTGCCTGGAGTTCGGGGACAGGGGTCAATGAGCAGTTCTTC
TRBJ2-2,NA,TRBV12-3/TRBV12-4,many,CASVPGTSGTGELFF,TGTGCCAGCGTTCCCGGGACAAGTGGCACCGGGGAGCTGTTTTTT
TRBJ2-7,NA,TRBV5-6,NA,CACRRGTNEQYF,TGTGCCTGCCGGAGAGGGACCAACGAGCAGTACTTC
TRBJ2-3,NA,TRBV12-3/TRBV12-4,many,CASSQQERVDTQYF,TGTGCCAGCAGTCAACAGGAAAGGGTGGATACGCAGTATTTT
TRBJ2-7,NA,TRBV7-2,many,CASSFEGVYEQYF,TGTGCCAGCAGCTTCGAGGGGGTCTACGAGCAGTACTTC
TRBJ2-1,NA,TRBV20-1,NA,CSATEQFF,TGCAGTGCTACTGAGCAGTTCTTC
TRBJ2-1,NA,TRBV6-1,NA,CASSEAGGEQFF,TGTGCCAGCAGTGAAGCCGGGGGAGAGCAGTTCTTC
TRBJ2-5,TRBD1,TRBV12-3/TRBV12-4,few,CASSLATGAVQETQYF,TGTGCCAGCAGTTTAGCGACAGGGGCGGTACAAGAGACCCAGTACTTC
TRBJ1-2,NA,TRBV29-1,many,CSVESGDGYGYTF,TGCAGCGTTGAGTCAGGGGATGGTTATGGCTACACCTTC
TRBJ2-1,NA,TRBV19,once,CASRELNYNEQFF,TGTGCCAGTAGAGAACTGAATTACAATGAGCAGTTCTTC
TRBJ2-3,TRBD1,TRBV7-3,few,CASRPKGTGDYTDTQYF,TGTGCCAGCAGACCAAAAGGGACAGGGGACTACACAGATACGCAGTATTTT
TRBJ2-5,NA,TRBV2,few,CAHLARGGDETQYF,TGTGCTCACCTTGCCAGGGGAGGGGACGAGACCCAGTACTTC
TRBJ1-2,TRBD1,TRBV14,many,CASSLGQNYGYTF,TGTGCCAGCAGCTTGGGACAGAACTATGGCTACACCTTC
TRBJ2-1,NA,TRBV10-1,NA,CASSEGGSFKFF,TGCGCCAGCAGTGAAGGAGGGAGTTTTAAGTTCTTC
TRBJ2-1,TRBD2,TRBV14,few,CASSLGLAGGINEQFF,TGTGCCAGCAGCCTTGGACTAGCGGGGGGAATCAATGAGCAGTTCTTC
TRBJ2-7,NA,TRBV9,NA,CASSVGTSPYEQYF,TGTGCCAGCAGCGTAGGCACTAGCCCATACGAGCAGTACTTC
TRBJ1-1,NA,TRBV6-2/TRBV6-3,few,CASSSYLNTEAFF,TGTGCCAGCAGCTCCTACCTCAACACTGAAGCTTTCTTT